The rows below give T cell receptor beta chains drawn from one sample of a study of Graves' ophthalmopathy and Graves' hyperthyroidism. TCRdb redid the calling of the multiplex PCR reads with MiXCR, one entry per CDR3 protein. This sample has approximately 380,000 distinct CDR3 sequences, with roughly 21% found just once. Sequencing was done on a sample of peripheral blood. These receptor sequences come from a woman aged 18-29 years with stable Graves' hyperthyroidism. The CDR3 runs from the conserved cysteine through the conserved F or W. D genes are given only for firm matches. Size is omitted from some rows. Given values are once, few, many or a class for expanded clones.

d_call j_call v_call clone_size cdr3_nt cdr3_aa
. TRBJ2-7 TRBV7-2 many TGTGCCAGCAGCTTATACGGGATTTCCGGAAACGAGCAGTACTTC CASSLYGISGNEQYF
. TRBJ2-7 TRBV15 few TGTGCCACCAGCAGGGGGGGAACCTACGAGCAGTACTTC CATSRGGTYEQYF
. TRBJ1-5 TRBV27 . TGTGCCAGCAGTAGTGCAGGGGTGAGTCAGCCCCAGCATTTT CASSSAGVSQPQHF
TRBD2 TRBJ2-5 TRBV20-1 many TGCAGTGCTAGAGATCACGGCGGGACTAGCGGGGTCCAAGAGACCCAGTACTTC CSARDHGGTSGVQETQYF
. TRBJ2-7 TRBV29-1 few TGCAGCGTTGTTGGTCCTCAACAGGGCCTTTTCTACGAGCAGTACTTC CSVVGPQQGLFYEQYF
. TRBJ2-2 TRBV15 . TGTGCCACCGCCAGGGGAAAAGGAACCGGGGAGCTGTTTTTT CATARGKGTGELFF
. TRBJ1-2 TRBV29-1 many TGCAGCGTTGAGTTCGGTGGCAGTGGCTACACCTTC CSVEFGGSGYTF
. TRBJ2-5 TRBV30 many TGTGCCTGGAGTGGAGAAGAGACCCAGTACTTC CAWSGEETQYF
TRBD1 TRBJ2-7 TRBV19 few TGTGCCAGTAGGCCCGGGACAGGGGGTTCCTACGAGCAGTACTTC CASRPGTGGSYEQYF
. TRBJ1-2 TRBV7-2 many TGTGCCAGCAGCGAACACGGGGGTTTCTATGGCTACACCTTC CASSEHGGFYGYTF
. TRBJ2-2 TRBV6-5 many TGTGCCAGCAGTTATGGGCGAACCGGGGAGCTGTTTTTT CASSYGRTGELFF
TRBD2 TRBJ2-5 TRBV12-3/TRBV12-4 many TGTGCCGGGGAGACTAGCGGGGCGCAAGAGACCCAGTACTTC CAGETSGAQETQYF
. TRBJ2-7 TRBV6-2/TRBV6-3 many TGTGCCAGCACCGACACGGTTGCCTACGAGCAGTACTTC CASTDTVAYEQYF
TRBD1 TRBJ2-5 TRBV28 . TGTGCCAGCAACTCGGGACAGGGGGAAGAGACCCAGTACTTC CASNSGQGEETQYF
. TRBJ2-7 TRBV5-1 many TGCGCCAGCAGCTTGGTGGCGGGGAGCTACGAGCAGTACTTC CASSLVAGSYEQYF
TRBD1 TRBJ2-5 TRBV9 many TGTGCCAGCAGCGTCTCAGGGGGCGCGGGGACCCAGTACTTC CASSVSGGAGTQYF
. TRBJ2-5 TRBV2 many TGTGCCAGCAGCCCCAGTAAAGGTGGGCGGGAGACCCAGTACTTC CASSPSKGGRETQYF
TRBD2 TRBJ2-7 TRBV28 many TGTGCCAGCAGTATTACTAGCGGCGCCGGAGTCGGGCAGTACTTC CASSITSGAGVGQYF
. TRBJ1-1 TRBV25-1 many TGTGCCAGCAGTAATCAGAGGTCGGGGAACACTGAAGCTTTCTTT CASSNQRSGNTEAFF
. TRBJ1-1 TRBV7-2 . TGTGCCAGCAGCTTTCGGTCTTGGACGAACACTGAAGCTTTCTTT CASSFRSWTNTEAFF
TRBD2 TRBJ2-7 TRBV11-2 . TGTGCCAGCAGCTTTGCCGAGCGGGGGGCCTACGAGCAGTACTTC CASSFAERGAYEQYF
. TRBJ2-5 TRBV12-3/TRBV12-4 many TGTGCCAGCAGGGACTCTTTAGGGACCCAGTACTTC CASRDSLGTQYF
. TRBJ1-1 TRBV30 few TGTGCCTGGAGTGTCCTATCTACCTCTAGGCCGAACACTGAAGCTTTCTTT CAWSVLSTSRPNTEAFF
TRBD1 TRBJ2-7 TRBV10-2 . TGCGCCAGCTATGACAGGGGGCGGTACGAGCAGTACTTC CASYDRGRYEQYF
TRBD2 TRBJ2-2 TRBV25-1 many TGTGCCAGCAGTCAAGGGACTAGCGGGATTTGGTTAGGCACCGGGGAGCTGTTTTTT CASSQGTSGIWLGTGELFF
. TRBJ1-3 TRBV12-3/TRBV12-4 many TGTGCCAGCAGGCGACGGAGCTCTGGAAACACCATATATTTT CASRRRSSGNTIYF
. TRBJ1-1 TRBV5-1 . TGCGCCAGCAGCTTCAGAGAAATGAACACTGAAGCTTTCTTT CASSFREMNTEAFF
. TRBJ1-2 TRBV20-1 few TGCAGTGCCGCGGACAACGTCTATGGCTACACCTTC CSAADNVYGYTF
TRBD1 TRBJ1-1 TRBV30 few TGTGCCTGGAGTGTCGGGACAGGGGCCTCTCTGAACACTGAAGCTTTCTTT CAWSVGTGASLNTEAFF
TRBD2 TRBJ2-5 TRBV6-5 . TGTGCCAGCAGTTATCAATTAATAGCGGGAAACCAAGAGACCCAGTACTTC CASSYQLIAGNQETQYF
. TRBJ2-2 TRBV28 many TGTGCCAGCAGACAGGGTGATGTCGGGGAGCTGTTTTTT CASRQGDVGELFF
TRBD1 TRBJ2-7 TRBV10-3 many TGTGCCACCTGGGGGACAGGGTTCTACGAGCAGTACTTC CATWGTGFYEQYF
TRBD2 TRBJ2-5 TRBV28 many TGTGCCAGCAGTCAGAGACTAGCGGGAGCCGAAGAGACCCAGTACTTC CASSQRLAGAEETQYF
. TRBJ2-2 TRBV20-1 . TGCAGTGCTAGCGGGACTACCGGGGAGCTGTTTTTT CSASGTTGELFF
. TRBJ2-7 TRBV15 . TGTGCCACCAGCAGGAGCCGGGACTCCCGAGAGCAGTACTTC CATSRSRDSREQYF